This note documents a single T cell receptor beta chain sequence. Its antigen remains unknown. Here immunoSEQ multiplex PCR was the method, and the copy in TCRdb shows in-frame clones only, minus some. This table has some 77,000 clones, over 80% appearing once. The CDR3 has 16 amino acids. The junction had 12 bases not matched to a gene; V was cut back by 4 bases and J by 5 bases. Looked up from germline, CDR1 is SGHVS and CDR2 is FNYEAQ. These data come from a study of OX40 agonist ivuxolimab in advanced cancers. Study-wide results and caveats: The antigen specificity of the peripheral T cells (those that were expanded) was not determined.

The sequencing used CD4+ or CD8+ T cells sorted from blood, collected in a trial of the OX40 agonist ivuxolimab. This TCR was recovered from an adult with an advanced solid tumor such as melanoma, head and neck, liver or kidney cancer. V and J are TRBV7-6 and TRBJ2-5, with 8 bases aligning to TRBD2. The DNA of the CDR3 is TGTGCCAGCAGCTCCCGAGGAGCGGGGGCCGGGGAGACCCAGTACTTC. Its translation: CASSSRGAGAGETQYF.